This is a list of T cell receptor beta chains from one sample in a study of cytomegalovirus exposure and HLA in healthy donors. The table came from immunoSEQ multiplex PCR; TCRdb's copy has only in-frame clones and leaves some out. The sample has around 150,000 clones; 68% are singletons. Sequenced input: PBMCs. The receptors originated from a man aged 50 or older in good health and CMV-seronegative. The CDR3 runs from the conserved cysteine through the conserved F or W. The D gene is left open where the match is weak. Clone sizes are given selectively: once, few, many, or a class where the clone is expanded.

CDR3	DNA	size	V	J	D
CASSQIHRGGRYTGELFF	TGCGCCAGCAGCCAAATTCATAGGGGGGGGCGGTACACCGGGGAGCTGTTTTTT	NA	TRBV4-1	TRBJ2-2	NA
CASRGIGTNYEQYF	TGTGCCAGCAGGGGTATCGGGACAAACTACGAGCAGTACTTC	few	TRBV6-5	TRBJ2-7	NA
CASSRGTGVPEQFF	TGTGCCAGCAGCCGGGGGACGGGAGTACCTGAGCAGTTCTTC	NA	TRBV5-8	TRBJ2-1	NA
CASSPIGQGGTEAFF	TGCGCCAGCAGCCCGATTGGACAGGGTGGGACTGAAGCTTTCTTT	NA	TRBV5-1	TRBJ1-1	TRBD1
CASSYSPTGEDEKLFF	TGTGCCAGCAGTTACTCCCCGACGGGGGAAGATGAAAAACTGTTTTTT	NA	TRBV6-5	TRBJ1-4	NA
CSVEVRGTYEQYF	TGCAGCGTTGAAGTCAGGGGGACATACGAGCAGTACTTC	NA	TRBV29-1	TRBJ2-7	TRBD1
CASSLGGFQETQYF	TGCGCCAGCAGCTTGGGAGGGTTCCAAGAGACCCAGTACTTC	NA	TRBV5-1	TRBJ2-5	NA
CASSLDRGGNTIYF	TGTGCCAGCAGCCTCGACAGGGGTGGAAACACCATATATTTT	NA	TRBV11-2	TRBJ1-3	TRBD1
CASRRQGAPGELFF	TGTGCCAGCAGGCGACAGGGGGCTCCCGGGGAGCTGTTTTTT	NA	TRBV4-2	TRBJ2-2	TRBD1
CASSFEAGGYTDTQYF	TGCGCCAGCAGCTTCGAAGCGGGGGGGTACACAGATACGCAGTATTTT	NA	TRBV5-1	TRBJ2-3	TRBD2
CASSLLGGDNEQFF	TGTGCCAGCAGCCTCTTGGGGGGGGACAATGAGCAGTTCTTC	once	TRBV5-4	TRBJ2-1	TRBD2
CASSTGLRDGELFF	TGTGCCAGCAGCACGGGACTGAGGGACGGGGAGCTGTTTTTT	NA	TRBV7-9	TRBJ2-2	NA
CASSPRQGAGYGYTF	TGTGCCAGCAGCCCCCGACAGGGGGCTGGCTATGGCTACACCTTC	NA	TRBV9	TRBJ1-2	TRBD1
CASSLGTGGPGELFF	TGTGCCAGCAGCCTGGGGACAGGGGGCCCCGGGGAGCTGTTTTTT	NA	TRBV5-6	TRBJ2-2	TRBD1
CASSQGFGGAGTEAFF	TGTGCCAGCAGCCAAGGGTTCGGAGGGGCCGGCACTGAAGCTTTCTTT	NA	TRBV14	TRBJ1-1	NA
CASSSPPGTAYEQYF	TGTGCCAGCAGCTCCCCCCCGGGGACAGCCTACGAGCAGTACTTC	NA	TRBV5-6	TRBJ2-7	TRBD1
CASSLVAGNPEAFF	TGCGCCAGCAGCTTGGTAGCCGGGAACCCTGAAGCTTTCTTT	once	TRBV5-1	TRBJ1-1	NA
CASNEDSGGYGYTF	TGCGCCAGCAACGAGGACTCGGGGGGCTATGGCTACACCTTC	NA	TRBV5-1	TRBJ1-2	NA
CASSPNRLDEQYF	TGTGCCAGCTCACCAAATAGACTAGACGAGCAGTACTTC	few	TRBV18	TRBJ2-7	NA
CTSSFRVDTEAFF	TGTACCAGCAGTTTCAGGGTGGACACTGAAGCTTTCTTT	NA	TRBV27	TRBJ1-1	NA
CASSVWTGESDTQYF	TGTGCCAGCAGCGTATGGACAGGGGAGTCAGATACGCAGTATTTT	NA	TRBV9	TRBJ2-3	TRBD1
CASSLALGAGGTEAFF	TGTGCCAGCAGCTTAGCGCTTGGGGCCGGGGGCACTGAAGCTTTCTTT	NA	TRBV7-9	TRBJ1-1	NA
CASSATDRGSHGYTF	TGTGCCAGCAGTGCCACGGACAGGGGATCCCATGGCTACACCTTC	NA	TRBV6-1	TRBJ1-2	TRBD1
CASSPPARLNGYTF	TGTGCCAGCTCACCACCGGCCAGATTAAATGGCTACACCTTC	NA	TRBV18	TRBJ1-2	NA
CASSLGGHLRDQPQHF	TGTGCCAGTAGTCTCGGCGGACACCTTCGCGATCAGCCCCAGCATTTT	NA	TRBV19	TRBJ1-5	NA
CASSPPGMNTEAFF	TGTGCCAGCAGTCCCCCAGGGATGAACACTGAAGCTTTCTTT	NA	TRBV14	TRBJ1-1	NA
CASSQEWTGWNEQFF	TGCGCCAGCAGCCAAGAATGGACAGGGTGGAATGAGCAATTCTTC	NA	TRBV4-1	TRBJ2-1	TRBD1
CASSLLIKTEETQYF	TGCGCCAGCAGCTTGTTAATAAAGACAGAAGAGACCCAGTACTTC	few	TRBV5-1	TRBJ2-5	NA
CASSLNTGTGELFF	TGTGCCAGCAGCTTAAATACGGGCACCGGGGAGCTGTTTTTT	NA	TRBV5-4	TRBJ2-2	NA
CASSLGGGYTEAFF	TGTGCCAGCAGCTTAGGGGGGGGGTACACTGAAGCTTTCTTT	NA	TRBV7-2	TRBJ1-1	NA
CASSPEGLRSYEQYF	TGCGCCAGCAGCCCTGAGGGACTCCGCTCCTACGAGCAGTACTTC	few	TRBV4-1	TRBJ2-7	NA
CASSLGQGAINYGYTF	TGTGCCAGCAGCCTTGGACAGGGGGCGATTAACTATGGCTACACCTTC	NA	TRBV28	TRBJ1-2	TRBD1
CASSAGQGFYGYTF	TGTGCCAGCAGTGCCGGACAGGGCTTCTATGGCTACACCTTC	NA	TRBV28	TRBJ1-2	TRBD1
CASSPGTGNQPQHF	TGTGCCAGCTCACCGGGGACAGGGAATCAGCCCCAGCATTTT	NA	TRBV18	TRBJ1-5	TRBD1
CASSLTSGGSYEQYF	TGCGCCAGCAGCTTGACTAGCGGGGGGTCCTACGAGCAGTACTTC	NA	TRBV5-1	TRBJ2-7	TRBD2
CASSYPAGNTEAFF	TGTGCCAGCAGTTACCCCGCAGGGAACACTGAAGCTTTCTTT	NA	TRBV6-6	TRBJ1-1	NA
CASRQGSTEAFF	TGTGCCAGCAGACAGGGCAGCACTGAAGCTTTCTTT	few	TRBV2	TRBJ1-1	NA
CASSKEDRDVRNQPQHF	TGTGCCAGCAGCAAAGAGGACAGGGATGTCCGTAATCAGCCCCAGCATTTT	NA	TRBV21-1	TRBJ1-5	NA
CSVEPSGGADTQYF	TGCAGCGTTGAACCTAGCGGGGGGGCAGATACGCAGTATTTT	NA	TRBV29-1	TRBJ2-3	TRBD2
CASSGQGLGNTEAFF	TGCGCCAGCAGCGGACAGGGCTTGGGGAACACTGAAGCTTTCTTT	NA	TRBV5-1	TRBJ1-1	TRBD1
CASSQDAGSYEQYF	TGCGCCAGCAGCCAAGATGCCGGGTCCTACGAGCAGTACTTC	NA	TRBV4-3	TRBJ2-7	NA
CASSLSGQGSGYTF	TGTGCCAGCAGTTTATCAGGACAGGGTAGTGGCTACACCTTC	few	TRBV27	TRBJ1-2	TRBD1
CASSEGGVLAGANVLTF	TGTGCCAGCAGTGAAGGGGGGGTCCTCGCTGGGGCCAACGTCCTGACTTTC	NA	TRBV2	TRBJ2-6	NA
CASSLAERGEAFF	TGCGCCAGCAGCTTGGCCGAAAGGGGCGAAGCTTTCTTT	medium-sized	TRBV5-1	TRBJ1-1	NA
CASSWGQTNTEAFF	TGTGCCAGCAGTTGGGGACAAACGAACACTGAAGCTTTCTTT	few	TRBV28	TRBJ1-1	NA
CASSGQGADYTF	TGTGCCAGCAGCGGGCAGGGGGCTGACTACACCTTC	NA	TRBV11-2	TRBJ1-2	TRBD1
CASSQGSGAGTGELFF	TGCGCCAGCAGCCAAGGTAGCGGGGCAGGCACCGGGGAGCTGTTTTTT	NA	TRBV4-1	TRBJ2-2	TRBD2
CASSLARETQYF	TGTGCCAGCAGCTTAGCGCGGGAGACCCAGTACTTC	NA	TRBV7-2	TRBJ2-5	NA
CTSSQGGLHTGELFF	TGCACCAGCAGCCAAGGCGGACTTCACACCGGGGAGCTGTTTTTT	NA	TRBV1	TRBJ2-2	NA
CASSSAGGPTQYF	TGTGCCAGCAGCTCCGCGGGGGGCCCAACGCAGTATTTT	NA	TRBV7-9	TRBJ2-3	TRBD2
CASSLERGYETQYF	TGTGCCAGCAGCTTAGAACGGGGGTATGAGACCCAGTACTTC	few	TRBV11-2	TRBJ2-5	NA
CASSQSPGLATYNEQFF	TGCGCCAGCAGCCAAAGCCCCGGACTAGCAACGTACAATGAGCAGTTCTTC	NA	TRBV4-1	TRBJ2-1	TRBD2
CASSFNPTFNYGYTF	TGTGCCAGCAGTTTTAATCCTACTTTTAACTATGGCTACACCTTC	NA	TRBV28	TRBJ1-2	NA
CASSLARDSHGYTF	TGTGCCAGCAGCTTAGCAAGGGACAGTCATGGCTACACCTTC	once	TRBV7-2	TRBJ1-2	TRBD1
CASSLAGDQPQHF	TGTGCCAGCAGCTTAGCAGGGGATCAGCCCCAGCATTTT	few	TRBV11-2	TRBJ1-5	NA
CASTRGQGTSGYTQYF	TGTGCCAGCACCCGGGGTCAGGGGACTAGCGGATATACGCAGTATTTT	once	TRBV5-4	TRBJ2-3	TRBD2
CSATDRVEYF	TGCAGTGCCACGGACAGGGTGGAGTACTTC	NA	TRBV20-1	TRBJ2-7	TRBD1
CASSFGQGGGNTEAFF	TGCGCCAGCAGCTTTGGACAGGGGGGAGGGAACACTGAAGCTTTCTTT	NA	TRBV5-1	TRBJ1-1	TRBD1
CASTVGGSYGYTF	TGCGCCAGCACCGTCGGGGGGAGCTATGGCTACACCTTC	NA	TRBV5-1	TRBJ1-2	NA
CASSQDRQQETQYF	TGTGCCAGCAGCCAAGACAGACAGCAAGAGACCCAGTACTTC	NA	TRBV14	TRBJ2-5	NA